This T cell receptor beta chain was sequenced for a study of blood T cell repertoires in COVID-19. The germline V gene has CDR1 MNHNY and CDR2 SVGAGI (reference sequence). The CDR3 loop spans 14 amino acids. Trimming pared 7 bases from V and 0 bases from J, leaving 12 bases between. Generated by immunoSEQ multiplex PCR, the TCRdb table keeps only in-frame clones and is missing some. This table has around 310,000 clones, 70% to 90% appearing once. Sample: peripheral blood. The origin of this receptor is a woman aged 50 to 60 with active or convalescent COVID-19. This chain uses TRBV6-6 with TRBJ1-1; no reliable D call. In DNA, the CDR3 is TGTGCCAGCACCCTCGCCGGGGTGAACACTGAAGCTTTCTTT. Translation: CASTLAGVNTEAFF.